This is a list of T cell receptor beta chains from one sample in a study of T-cell reconstitution after alpha-beta-depleted transplantation in children. TCRdb re-called the PCR reads through MiXCR, storing one row per CDR3 protein. The table has a few hundred thousand distinct CDR3 sequences, roughly an eighth seen once. The sample consisted of PBMCs from the stem cell graft donor, taken from the stem cell graft. The receptors stem from a human donor who donated a stem cell graft to a child with combined immunodeficiency. CDR3s include the opening cysteine and the closing phenylalanine or tryptophan. Each record gives: J gene, V gene, CDR3 length, clone size, D gene, CDR3 protein, CDR3 DNA. D genes are given only for firm matches. A clone size is listed for some rows: how often the clone was seen (once, few, many), or a class if it is expanded.

J: TRBJ2-7; V: TRBV6-2/TRBV6-3; length: 14; size: .; D: .; CDR3: CASSSGISTYEQYF; DNA: TGTGCCAGCAGTTCCGGGATTTCAACCTACGAGCAGTACTTC
J: TRBJ2-4; V: TRBV27; length: 21; size: .; D: TRBD2; CDR3: CASSLSAPGTRQGGTKNIQYF; DNA: TGTGCCAGCAGTTTATCAGCCCCCGGGACTAGGCAGGGTGGGACCAAAAACATTCAGTACTTC
J: TRBJ2-4; V: TRBV4-2; length: 14; size: once; D: .; CDR3: CASSLGQAKNIQYF; DNA: TGTGCCAGCAGTCTCGGACAAGCCAAAAACATTCAGTACTTC
J: TRBJ2-7; V: TRBV6-5; length: 16; size: few; D: TRBD1; CDR3: CASSSTLQTGGYEQYF; DNA: TGTGCCAGCAGTTCCACCCTCCAGACAGGGGGGTACGAGCAGTACTTC
J: TRBJ2-4; V: TRBV24-1; length: 14; size: few; D: TRBD2; CDR3: CATASGAAKNIQYF; DNA: TGTGCCACCGCTAGCGGGGCGGCCAAAAACATTCAGTACTTC
J: TRBJ1-1; V: TRBV7-9; length: 14; size: few; D: .; CDR3: CASSSRTENTEAFF; DNA: TGTGCCAGCAGCTCAAGGACTGAAAACACTGAAGCTTTCTTT
J: TRBJ2-2; V: TRBV2; length: 13; size: .; D: TRBD1; CDR3: CASSEEATGKLFF; DNA: TGTGCCAGCAGTGAAGAGGCGACAGGGAAGCTGTTTTTT
J: TRBJ2-1; V: TRBV3-1; length: 15; size: few; D: TRBD1; CDR3: CASSQGPGQGNEQFF; DNA: TGTGCCAGCAGCCAAGGCCCGGGACAGGGCAATGAGCAGTTCTTC
J: TRBJ2-3; V: TRBV20-1; length: 15; size: few; D: TRBD1; CDR3: CSARGEQGRSDTQYF; DNA: TGCAGTGCTAGGGGGGAACAGGGGAGATCAGATACGCAGTATTTT
J: TRBJ2-1; V: TRBV6-1; length: 13; size: many; D: TRBD2; CDR3: CASSPRLAYEQFF; DNA: TGTGCCAGCAGCCCGAGACTAGCATATGAGCAGTTCTTC
J: TRBJ2-3; V: TRBV5-1; length: 17; size: many; D: TRBD2; CDR3: CASSLRGLAGAPDTQYF; DNA: TGCGCCAGCAGCTTGAGGGGACTAGCGGGAGCACCAGATACGCAGTATTTT
J: TRBJ1-1; V: TRBV5-1; length: 15; size: .; D: .; CDR3: CASSLVGVMNTEAFF; DNA: TGCGCCAGCAGCTTGGTTGGAGTAATGAACACTGAAGCTTTCTTT
J: TRBJ2-4; V: TRBV12-3/TRBV12-4; length: 13; size: many; D: .; CDR3: CASTMGYGDIQYF; DNA: TGTGCCAGCACCATGGGGTATGGGGACATTCAGTACTTC
J: TRBJ2-7; V: TRBV9; length: 14; size: many; D: .; CDR3: CASSVTSRAHEQYF; DNA: TGTGCCAGCAGCGTGACTTCCAGGGCCCACGAGCAGTACTTC